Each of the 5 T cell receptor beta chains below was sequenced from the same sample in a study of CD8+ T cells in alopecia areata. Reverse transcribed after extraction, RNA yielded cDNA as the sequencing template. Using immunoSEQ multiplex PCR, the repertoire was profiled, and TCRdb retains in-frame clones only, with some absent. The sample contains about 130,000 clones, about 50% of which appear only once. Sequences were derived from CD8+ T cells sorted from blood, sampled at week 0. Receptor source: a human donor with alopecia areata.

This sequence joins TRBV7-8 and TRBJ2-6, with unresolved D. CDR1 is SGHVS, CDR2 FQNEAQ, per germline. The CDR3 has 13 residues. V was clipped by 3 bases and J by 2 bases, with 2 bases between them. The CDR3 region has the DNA TGTGCCAGCAGCTTGCCTGGGGCCAACGTCCTGACTTTC. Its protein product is CASSLPGANVLTF.

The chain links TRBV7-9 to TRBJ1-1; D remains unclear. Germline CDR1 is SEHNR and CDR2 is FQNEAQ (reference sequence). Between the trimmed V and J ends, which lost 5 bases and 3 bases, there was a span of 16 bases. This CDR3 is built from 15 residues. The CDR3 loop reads CASSRGPMIDTEAFF. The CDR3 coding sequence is TGTGCCAGCAGCCGCGGACCGATGATTGACACTGAAGCTTTCTTT.

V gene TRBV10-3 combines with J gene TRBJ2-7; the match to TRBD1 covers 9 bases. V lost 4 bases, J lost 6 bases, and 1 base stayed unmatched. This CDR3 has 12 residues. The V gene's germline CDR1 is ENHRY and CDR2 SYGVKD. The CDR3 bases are TGTGCCATCAGTGGGGACAGGGTCGAGCAGTACTTC. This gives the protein CAISGDRVEQYF.

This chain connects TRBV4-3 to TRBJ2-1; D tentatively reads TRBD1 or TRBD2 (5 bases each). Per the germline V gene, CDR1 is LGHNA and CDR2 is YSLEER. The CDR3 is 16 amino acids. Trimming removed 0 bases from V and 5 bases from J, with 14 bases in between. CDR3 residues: CASSQDGQGEDNEQFF. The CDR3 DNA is TGCGCCAGCAGCCAAGATGGCCAGGGAGAAGACAATGAGCAGTTCTTC.

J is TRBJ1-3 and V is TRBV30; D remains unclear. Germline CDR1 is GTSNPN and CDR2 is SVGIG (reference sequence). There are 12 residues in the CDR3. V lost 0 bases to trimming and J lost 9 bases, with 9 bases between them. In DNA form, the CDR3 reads TGTGCCTGGAGTGTAGGTGTGGGCACCATATATTTT. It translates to CAWSVGVGTIYF.